The 15 T cell receptor beta chains listed next were all sequenced from one sample in a study of blood T cell repertoires in COVID-19. The assay was immunoSEQ multiplex PCR, and TCRdb's table has in-frame clones only and misses some. The sample lists under 450,000 clones, around 84% occurring once. The sequencing input was peripheral blood. The receptors stem from a human donor with acute or convalescent COVID-19. The donor label of this sample is uncertain.

This clone was observed a single time. The chain uses TRBV6-6 and TRBJ1-5, with D maybe TRBD1 (6 bases). V was trimmed by 4 bases and J by 2 bases, leaving 15 bases between them. Germline V CDR1 and CDR2: MNHNY, SVGAGI (reference sequence). The CDR3 is 16 residues long. CDR3 DNA: TGTGCCAGCAGTTCTGGCAAACAGGGACGCAATCAGCCCCAGCATTTT. Encoded protein: CASSSGKQGRNQPQHF.

This rearrangement joins TRBV28 to TRBJ1-1, with TRBD1 as a possible D gene (5 bases). This CDR3 region has 14 residues. Germline V lookup: CDR1 MDHEN, CDR2 SYDVKM. Between the trimmed V and J ends, which lost 2 bases and 5 bases, there was a span of 12 bases. CDR3 DNA: TGTGCCAGCAGTTTAAAGGGGTCGAGGACTGAAGCTTTCTTT. This encodes CASSLKGSRTEAFF.

This clone was detected a few times. The gene calls are TRBV19 and TRBJ1-1, with TRBD1 matching 11 bases. Germline V gives CDR1 LNHDA, CDR2 SQIVND (reference sequence). The CDR3 length is 18 residues. Germline trimming cut 8 bases from V and 5 bases from J; bases unmatched to any gene: 19. CDR3 in DNA: TGTGCCAGTCTCCCGGGGGGACAGGGGGATGGTAGGGCTACTGAAGCTTTCTTT. As protein: CASLPGGQGDGRATEAFF.

The chain joins TRBV6-5 to TRBJ2-2, with a possible D match to TRBD2 (5 bases). The CDR3 loop spans 15 amino acids. Trimming shortened V by 6 bases and J by 1 base, and 12 bases separated the two germline ends. Per germline, CDR1 MNHEY and CDR2 SVGAGI. The CDR3 DNA reads TGTGCCAGCAGCGAGGGTGGGGTGAACACCGGGGAGCTGTTTTTT. It is translated as CASSEGGVNTGELFF.

The CDR3 here is CASSPRQGANYGYTF. CDR3 bases: TGTGCCAGCAGCCCCCGACAGGGAGCTAACTATGGCTACACCTTC. The chain joins TRBV7-9 to TRBJ1-2, with 7 bases aligning to TRBD1. This CDR3 has 15 residues. Germline values: CDR1 SEHNR, CDR2 FQNEAQ (reference sequence). V gave up 5 bases and J gave up 0 bases; unmatched junction bases: 6.

V is TRBV28 and J is TRBJ1-3, with D tentatively TRBD1 (5 bases). The CDR3 runs to 16 residues. V lost 6 bases and J lost 3, with 18 bases in between. CDR1 and CDR2 from the germline V gene are MDHEN and SYDVKM. Here the CDR3 DNA reads TGTGCCAGCAGCCGGTCCTGGGGCACAGGTGGAAACACCATATATTTT. It translates to CASSRSWGTGGNTIYF.

The genes are TRBV28 and TRBJ2-1, with 9 nucleotides matching TRBD1. The CDR3 sequence is 17 residues long. The J segment lost 8 bases and the V segment lost 4 bases, leaving 15 bases of the junction unmatched. Germline loops: CDR1 MDHEN, CDR2 SYDVKM. The CDR3 sequence is CASSWGNWDRVMDEQFF. The CDR3 DNA is TGTGCCAGCAGTTGGGGGAATTGGGACAGGGTAATGGATGAGCAGTTCTTC.

In this sample, this clone turned up a few times. At one of its ends the junction is not consistent with the germline gene, which may arise from a read error. This chain links TRBV14 with TRBJ1-6, with no clear D. Germline-derived CDR1 and CDR2 are SGHDN and FVKESK. CDR3 size: 15 residues. DNA of the CDR3: TGTGCCAGCAGCCAAGTTACTATTTTATTATCGCACTCTATATTT. This gives the protein CASSQVTILLSHSIF.

This sequence joins TRBV11-3 and TRBJ1-1, with D unresolved. With 5 bases removed from V and 0 bases from J, the gap between germline ends came to 7 bases. Germline CDR1 SGHNT, CDR2 YENEEA. The CDR3 has 13 amino acids. The CDR3 region is CASSNYMNTEAFF. DNA for the CDR3: TGTGCCAGCAGCAACTACATGAACACTGAAGCTTTCTTT.

The genes are TRBV12-3 or TRBV12-4 and TRBJ2-5; D possibly corresponds to TRBD2 (5 bases). V gave up 2 bases and J gave up 4 bases, with 8 bases separating them. This CDR3 has 13 residues. In nucleotides, the CDR3 is TGTGCCAGCAGTTTAACGGGGAGAGAGACCCAGTACTTC. Protein: CASSLTGRETQYF.

V usage is TRBV6-5 and J usage is TRBJ2-2; weak D call: TRBD1 (6 bases). CDR1 MNHEY and CDR2 SVGAGI come from the germline V gene. CDR3 length equals 12 residues. Between the trimmed V and J ends, which lost 5 bases and 7 bases, there was a span of 8 bases. This CDR3 is CASSMTGGELFF. CDR3 in DNA: TGTGCCAGCAGTATGACAGGCGGGGAGCTGTTTTTT.

The chain couples TRBV5-1 to TRBJ1-6; D is possibly TRBD1 (5 bases). CDR3 length equals 16 residues. Germline CDR1 is SGHRS and CDR2 is YFSETQ. Trimming shortened V by 4 bases and J by 9 bases, and 20 bases separated the two germline ends. CDR3 DNA: TGCGCCAGCAGCCGAATGGGGCAGGCCTACCTTTCACCCCTCCACTTT. Translating it yields CASSRMGQAYLSPLHF.

V and J are TRBV7-8 and TRBJ2-7; TRBD2 matches at 7 bases. Germline assignment: CDR1 SGHVS and CDR2 FQNEAQ. The CDR3 contains 16 residues. Trimming cost V 4 bases and J 3 bases; bases outside gene matches: 12. The CDR3: CASSSLPGGGLYEQYF. The CDR3, as DNA: TGTGCCAGCAGCTCCCTCCCCGGCGGGGGTCTCTACGAGCAGTACTTC.

This rearrangement joins TRBV6-1 to TRBJ2-5; 12 bases line up with TRBD2. V lost 2 bases to trimming and J lost 6 bases; unmatched junction nucleotides: 4. The germline CDR1 and CDR2 sequences are MNHNS and SASEGT. The CDR3 extends over 15 amino acids. The CDR3 bases are TGTGCCAGCAGTGAATCTAGCGGGGGGGCCCAGACCCAGTACTTC. This translates into CASSESSGGAQTQYF.

The chain employs TRBV14 and TRBJ2-7, with 10 bases fitting TRBD1. Trimming at V came to 4 bases and at J to 3 bases, leaving 6 bases not matched to a gene. CDR3 size: 15 residues. Germline V gene lookup returns CDR1 SGHDN and CDR2 FVKESK. The CDR3 is CASSRLGQGLYEQYF. CDR3 coding DNA: TGTGCCAGCAGCCGACTGGGACAGGGGCTCTACGAGCAGTACTTC.